This T cell receptor beta chain was profiled in a study of human T cells and chemical hapten exposure. Study-wide context: Women made up most patients, who had alopecia areata, totalis or universalis.

In the study's own analysis: Per sample, the median was around 100,000 TCRs, with values from roughly 23,000 to 700,000. TCRdb re-analysed the RACE reads in MiXCR, keeping a single row per CDR3 protein. In this record, the V and J calls reflect TCRdb's handling and not the investigators' own analysis. The data hold 84,000 or so distinct CDR3 sequences, with roughly 10% observed a single time. Study-wide results and limits: Having alopecia, donors may respond immunologically unlike healthy people.

Indicated time point: patch test 2, 6 weeks after DPC sensitization. The treatment: therapeutic diphenylcyclopropenone sensitization with weekly scalp DPC. This clonotype has a handful of counts. Its antigen is unknown. This specimen was whole blood, taken in connection with sensitization to the hapten diphenylcyclopropenone (DPC). This clonotype originated in a woman aged 30 to 39 with alopecia areata. Some clones in this sample may be carry-over from other donors' samples.

The CDR3 protein is CAITSAPDNEQFF. Here the CDR3 DNA reads TGTGCCATCACTAGCGCCCCTGACAATGAGCAGTTCTTC. The genes are TRBV10-3 and TRBJ2-1; weak D call: TRBD2 (6 bases). The CDR3 totals 13 residues. Germline V CDR1 and CDR2: ENHRY, SYGVKD. Trimming left V 7 bases short and J 5 bases short, with 12 bases between.